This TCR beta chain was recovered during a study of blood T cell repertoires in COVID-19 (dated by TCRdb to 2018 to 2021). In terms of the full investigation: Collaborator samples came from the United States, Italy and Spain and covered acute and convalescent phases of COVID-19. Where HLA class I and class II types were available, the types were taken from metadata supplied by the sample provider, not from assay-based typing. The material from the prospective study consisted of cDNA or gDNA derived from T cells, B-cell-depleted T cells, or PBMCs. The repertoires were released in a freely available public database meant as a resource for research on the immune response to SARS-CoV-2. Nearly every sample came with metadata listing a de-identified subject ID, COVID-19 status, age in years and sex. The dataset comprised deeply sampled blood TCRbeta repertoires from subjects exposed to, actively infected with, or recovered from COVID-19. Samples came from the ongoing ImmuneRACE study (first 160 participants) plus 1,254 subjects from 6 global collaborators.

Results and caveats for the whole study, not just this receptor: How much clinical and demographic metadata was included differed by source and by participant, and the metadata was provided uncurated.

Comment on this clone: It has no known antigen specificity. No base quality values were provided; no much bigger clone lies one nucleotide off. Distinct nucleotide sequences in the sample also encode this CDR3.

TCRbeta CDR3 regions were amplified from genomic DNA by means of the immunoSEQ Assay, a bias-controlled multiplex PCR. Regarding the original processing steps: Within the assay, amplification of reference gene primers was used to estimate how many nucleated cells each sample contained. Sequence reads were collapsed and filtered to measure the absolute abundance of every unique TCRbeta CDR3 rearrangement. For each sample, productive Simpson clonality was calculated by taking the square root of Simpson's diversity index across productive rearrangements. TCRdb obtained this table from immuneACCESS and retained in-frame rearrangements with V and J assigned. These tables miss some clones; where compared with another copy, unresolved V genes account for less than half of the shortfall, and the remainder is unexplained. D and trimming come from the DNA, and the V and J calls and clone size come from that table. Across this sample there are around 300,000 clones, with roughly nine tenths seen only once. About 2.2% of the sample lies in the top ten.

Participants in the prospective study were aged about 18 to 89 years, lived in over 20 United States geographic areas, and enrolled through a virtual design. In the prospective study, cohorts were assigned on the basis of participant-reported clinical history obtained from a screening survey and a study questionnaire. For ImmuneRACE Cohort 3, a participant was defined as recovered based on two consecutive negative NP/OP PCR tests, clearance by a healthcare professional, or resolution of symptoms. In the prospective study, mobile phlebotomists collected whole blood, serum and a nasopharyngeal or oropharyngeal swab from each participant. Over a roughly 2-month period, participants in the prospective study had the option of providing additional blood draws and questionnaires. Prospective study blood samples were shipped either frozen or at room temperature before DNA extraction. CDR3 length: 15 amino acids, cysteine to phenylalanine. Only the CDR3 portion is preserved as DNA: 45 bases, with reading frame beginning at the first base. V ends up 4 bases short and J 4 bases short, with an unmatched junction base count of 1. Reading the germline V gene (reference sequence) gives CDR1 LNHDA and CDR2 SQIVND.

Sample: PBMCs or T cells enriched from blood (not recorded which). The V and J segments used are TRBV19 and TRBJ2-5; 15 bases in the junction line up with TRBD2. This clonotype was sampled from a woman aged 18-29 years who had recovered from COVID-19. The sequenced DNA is TGTGCCAGTAGTACGGGACTAGCGGGGGGAGAGACCCAGTACTTC. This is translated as CASSTGLAGGETQYF.